Presented here are 15 T cell receptor beta chains from one specimen sequenced in a study of cytomegalovirus exposure and HLA in healthy donors. TCRdb keeps only in-frame clones here, not all; method: immunoSEQ multiplex PCR. The repertoire holds tens of thousands of clones, with 90% to 96% as singletons. Sequences were obtained from PBMCs. All receptors come from a young man in good health and CMV-seropositive.

The CDR3 sequence: CASSQLTTGALYGYTF. CDR3 DNA: TGCGCCAGCAGCCAATTAACGACAGGGGCCCTCTATGGCTACACCTTC. The genes are TRBV4-1 and TRBJ1-2; 8 bases are a match to TRBD1. The V gene end was trimmed by 2 bases and the J gene end by 4 bases; junction bases not matched to a gene: 9. This CDR3 has 16 residues. Germline loops: CDR1 MGHRA, CDR2 YSYEKL.

The J gene is TRBJ2-1, the V gene TRBV5-6; 7 nucleotides align to TRBD2. The CDR3 consists of 17 residues. Per germline, CDR1 SGHDT and CDR2 YYEEEE. The V segment lost 5 bases and the J segment 0 bases; nucleotides outside the gene matches: 11. Here the CDR3 reads CASRDRLAQSSYNEQFF. The CDR3 nucleotides read TGTGCCAGCAGGGATAGACTAGCCCAGAGCTCCTACAATGAGCAGTTCTTC. Full variable domain (rest looked up from reference TRBV5-6 and TRBJ2-1): DAGVTQSPTHLIKTRGQQVTLRCSPKSGHDTVSWYQQALGQGPQFIFQYYEEEERQRGNFPDRFSGHQFPNYSSELNVNALLLGDSALYLCASRDRLAQSSYNEQFFGPGTRLTVL.

The V call is TRBV7-9, the J call TRBJ2-7; perhaps TRBD2 as D (6 bases). Germline V CDR1 and CDR2: SEHNR, FQNEAQ (reference sequence). There are 11 residues in the CDR3. Trimming shortened V by 1 base and J by 12 bases, and 10 bases separated the two germline ends. CDR3 DNA: TGTGCCAGCAGCTTAGAGACTAGGATGTACTTC. This sequence encodes CASSLETRMYF.

The V gene is TRBV16, the J gene TRBJ2-2, with D possibly TRBD2 on 5 matching bases. The CDR3 contains 15 residues. Between the trimmed V and J ends, which lost 5 bases and 5 bases, there was a span of 15 bases. Germline V CDR1 and CDR2: KGHSY, FQNENV. CDR3 residues: CASSYREVSTGELFF. The CDR3 nucleotides are TGTGCCAGCAGCTACCGGGAAGTCTCTACCGGGGAGCTGTTTTTT.

This clone was counted a single time. This chain uses TRBV30 with TRBJ2-1, with 9 nucleotides matching TRBD1. CDR1 is GTSNPN and CDR2 is SVGIG in the germline V gene (reference sequence). Unmatched junction bases numbered 8, after V lost 1 base and J lost 7 bases. CDR3 length: 15 amino acids. CDR3 residues: CAWSGGTGIKNEQFF. Here the CDR3 DNA reads TGTGCCTGGAGTGGCGGGACAGGGATAAAGAATGAGCAGTTCTTC.

The chain joins TRBV5-1 to TRBJ2-1, with D possibly matching TRBD2 (5 bases). The CDR3 consists of 13 residues. Looked up from germline, CDR1 is SGHRS and CDR2 is YFSETQ. The V end was cut by 0 bases, the J end by 7 bases, with 8 bases between. CDR3 sequence: CASSLGGPNEQFF. The DNA for the CDR3 is TGCGCCAGCAGCTTGGGCGGGCCGAATGAGCAGTTCTTC.

This clone was seen once. The chain has TRBV29-1 and TRBJ2-1; 7 bases agree with TRBD1. This CDR3 is built from 11 residues. The germline V gene has CDR1 SQVTM and CDR2 ANQGSEA. Germline trimming cut 6 bases from V and 7 bases from J; bases unmatched to any gene: 3. The DNA for the CDR3 is TGCAGCGTGTCGGACAGGAATGAGCAGTTCTTC. Amino acid sequence: CSVSDRNEQFF.

This clone was picked up one time. The rearrangement uses TRBV9 and TRBJ2-7; the match to TRBD1 covers 8 bases. This CDR3 has 14 amino acids. Germline values: CDR1 SGDLS, CDR2 YYNGEE. The V segment lost 3 bases and the J segment 4 bases; nucleotides outside the gene matches: 6. The CDR3 is CASSEGTGAYEQYF. In DNA, the CDR3 is TGTGCCAGCAGCGAGGGGACAGGCGCATACGAGCAGTACTTC.

The chain combines TRBV4-1 with TRBJ1-5; D uncertain. The length of the CDR3 is 15 residues. The V end lost 1 base, the J end lost 6 bases, and 13 bases lay between the germline ends. Looked up from germline, CDR1 is MGHRA and CDR2 is YSYEKL. The CDR3 here is CASSQAYQVSQPQHF. In nucleotides, the CDR3 is TGCGCCAGCAGCCAAGCCTACCAAGTGAGTCAGCCCCAGCATTTT.

CDR3 sequence (DNA): TGCGCCAGCAGCCAAGGAGGGACAGGGGACCCCGAGCAGTACTTC. This codes for CASSQGGTGDPEQYF. The chain uses TRBV4-1 and TRBJ2-7; 10 nucleotides match TRBD1. This CDR3 comprises 15 residues. Per the germline V gene, CDR1 is MGHRA and CDR2 is YSYEKL. Trimming at V came to 1 base and at J to 6 bases, leaving 6 bases not matched to a gene.

The rearrangement links TRBV27 to TRBJ1-1; 7 nucleotides align to TRBD1. The germline V gene encodes CDR1 MNHEY and CDR2 SMNVEV (reference sequence). J gave up 0 bases and V 4 bases, and 5 bases lay outside the gene matches. This CDR3 spans 15 amino acids. The CDR3 DNA reads as TGTGCCAGCAGTTCGGGACAGACGATGAACACTGAAGCTTTCTTT. Protein sequence: CASSSGQTMNTEAFF.

The rearrangement uses TRBV5-6 and TRBJ2-7, with TRBD2 matching 8 bases. J gave up 6 bases and V 3 bases, and 2 bases lay outside the gene matches. Looked up from germline, CDR1 is SGHDT and CDR2 is YYEEEE. This CDR3 has 12 residues. The CDR3 DNA follows: TGTGCCAGCAGCTGGCTAGCGGGCGAGCAGTACTTC. Translation: CASSWLAGEQYF. Full variable domain (missing parts from reference TRBV5-6 and TRBJ2-7): DAGVTQSPTHLIKTRGQQVTLRCSPKSGHDTVSWYQQALGQGPQFIFQYYEEEERQRGNFPDRFSGHQFPNYSSELNVNALLLGDSALYLCASSWLAGEQYFGPGTRLTVT.

The chain links TRBV7-2 to TRBJ1-5; TRBD1 aligns across 7 bases. The germline gives CDR1 SGHTA, CDR2 FQGNSA. The CDR3 is made up of 14 amino acids. The J segment lost 5 bases and the V segment lost 1 base, leaving 2 bases of the junction unmatched. For the CDR3, the DNA is TGTGCCAGCAGCTTAGAACAGGGGCATCAGCCCCAGCATTTT. This translates into CASSLEQGHQPQHF.

The chain joins TRBV29-1 to TRBJ2-3; weak D call: TRBD1 (5 bases). Germline values: CDR1 SQVTM, CDR2 ANQGSEA. Trimming pared 4 bases from V and 7 bases from J, leaving 6 bases between. CDR3 length: 10 residues. CDR3 residues: CSVGQNTQYF. CDR3 DNA sequence: TGCAGCGTTGGACAGAATACGCAGTATTTT.

The CDR3 here is CASSYSKHQAHEQYF. CDR3 DNA: TGTGCCAGCAGTTACTCGAAGCACCAGGCCCACGAGCAGTACTTC. The rearrangement joins TRBV6-6 to TRBJ2-7; D is uncertain. CDR3 length: 15 amino acids. V was cut by 0 bases and J by 5 bases, with 14 bases left in between. CDR1 MNHNY and CDR2 SVGAGI come from the germline V gene (reference sequence).